This TCR beta chain emerged from a study of cytomegalovirus exposure and HLA in healthy donors. Study results and limitations: The authors confirmed in vitro that three CMV-associated chains were specific for CMV antigens. In terms of immune exposure information, only CMV serostatus was available. TCR beta sequences reportedly predicted most subjects' HLA-A and HLA-B alleles accurately.

The germline gives CDR1 LNHDA, CDR2 SQIVND (reference sequence). This CDR3 spans 13 amino acids. Trimming stripped 5 bases from V and 5 bases from J, with 13 bases between. The PCR ran on 60 Vbeta and 13 Jbeta primers. Method: immunoSEQ multiplex PCR; TCRdb's copy keeps in-frame clones and lacks some. Here the sample spans around 140,000 clones, approximately 84% being singletons. Notes on this clone: Its cognate antigen is unknown.

The clonotype originates from a woman aged 55-70 years in good health and CMV-seropositive. This chain joins TRBV19 and TRBJ2-7; D might be TRBD2 (6 bases). The material sequenced was PBMCs. CDR3 coding DNA: TGTGCCAGTAGTCCCACGCGGGGTGACGAGCAGTACTTC. Protein: CASSPTRGDEQYF.